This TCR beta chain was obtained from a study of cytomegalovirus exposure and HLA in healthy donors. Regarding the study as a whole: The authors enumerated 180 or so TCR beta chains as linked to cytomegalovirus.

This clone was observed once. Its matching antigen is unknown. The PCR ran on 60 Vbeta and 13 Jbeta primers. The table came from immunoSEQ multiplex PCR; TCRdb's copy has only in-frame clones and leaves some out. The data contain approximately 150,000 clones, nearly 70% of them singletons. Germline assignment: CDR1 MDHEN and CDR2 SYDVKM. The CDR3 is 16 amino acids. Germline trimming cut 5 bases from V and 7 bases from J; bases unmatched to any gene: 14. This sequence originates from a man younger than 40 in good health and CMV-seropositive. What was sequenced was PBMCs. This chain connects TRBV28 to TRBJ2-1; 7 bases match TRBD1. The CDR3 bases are TGTGCCAGCAGTCCCCAGAGTAACAGGGGTGAGAATGAGCAGTTCTTC. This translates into CASSPQSNRGENEQFF.